This T cell receptor (beta chain) was documented in a study of regulatory T cells in long-lasting Graves disease. Time point specified: persistent/refractory GD, antithyroid drugs over 5 years with positive TRAb. RNA from PBMCs was the source of the TCR library. With iRepertoire HTBI primers and Arm-PCR of CDR3 regions, TCR beta libraries were built. TCRdb re-analysed the multiplex PCR reads in MiXCR, keeping a single row per CDR3 protein. There are fewer than 600,000 distinct CDR3 sequences in the sample; approximately 23% occur only once, and roughly 13% lies in the top ten. After removal of 2 bases from V and 3 bases from J, the junction contained 2 bases not matched to a gene. Germline assignment: CDR1 DFQATT and CDR2 SNEGSKA (reference sequence). CDR3 length: 15 amino acids. This clonotype was found many times.

Material: peripheral blood mononuclear cells (PBMCs), obtained when the disease was refractory, from a patient treated with antithyroid drugs. The genes are TRBV20-1 and TRBJ1-5; TRBD1 aligns across 12 bases. This sequence originates from a female donor with Graves disease. CDR3 in amino acids: CSARRDRGPNQPQHF. The CDR3 DNA sequence: TGCAGTGCTAGACGGGACAGGGGGCCCAATCAGCCCCAGCATTTT.